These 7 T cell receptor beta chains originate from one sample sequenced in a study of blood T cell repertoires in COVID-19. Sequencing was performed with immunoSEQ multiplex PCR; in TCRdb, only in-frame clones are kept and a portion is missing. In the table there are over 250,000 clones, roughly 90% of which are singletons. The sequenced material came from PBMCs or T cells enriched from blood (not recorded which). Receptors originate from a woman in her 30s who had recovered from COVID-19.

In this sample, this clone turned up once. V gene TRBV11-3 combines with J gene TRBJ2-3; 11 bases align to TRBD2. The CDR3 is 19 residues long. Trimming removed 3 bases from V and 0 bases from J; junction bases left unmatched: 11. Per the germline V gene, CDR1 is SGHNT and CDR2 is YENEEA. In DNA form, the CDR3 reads TGTGCCAGCAGCTTCCCCACTGCTAGCGGGGGGTCTAGCACAGATACGCAGTATTTT. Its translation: CASSFPTASGGSSTDTQYF.

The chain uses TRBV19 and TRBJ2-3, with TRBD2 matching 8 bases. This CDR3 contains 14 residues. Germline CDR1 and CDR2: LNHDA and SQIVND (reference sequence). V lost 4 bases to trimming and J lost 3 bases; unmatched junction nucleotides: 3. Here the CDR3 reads CASSTGGFTDTQYF. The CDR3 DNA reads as TGTGCCAGTAGTACGGGGGGGTTTACAGATACGCAGTATTTT.

The CDR3 here is CASSLYVLAGGTGELFF. DNA for the CDR3: TGTGCCAGCAGCTTATACGTCCTAGCGGGAGGAACCGGGGAGCTGTTTTTT. The chain has TRBV7-3 and TRBJ2-2, with 11 bases aligning to TRBD2. This CDR3 has 17 residues. V was clipped by 2 bases and J by 5 bases; unmatched bases: 7. Germline CDR1 and CDR2: SGHTA and FQGTGA.

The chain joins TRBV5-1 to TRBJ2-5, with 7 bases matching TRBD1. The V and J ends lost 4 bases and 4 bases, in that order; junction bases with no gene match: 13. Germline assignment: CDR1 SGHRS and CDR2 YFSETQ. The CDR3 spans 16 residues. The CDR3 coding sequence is TGCGCCAGCAGCCCAACGCCGGGACAGACGGTAGAGACCCAGTACTTC. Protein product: CASSPTPGQTVETQYF.

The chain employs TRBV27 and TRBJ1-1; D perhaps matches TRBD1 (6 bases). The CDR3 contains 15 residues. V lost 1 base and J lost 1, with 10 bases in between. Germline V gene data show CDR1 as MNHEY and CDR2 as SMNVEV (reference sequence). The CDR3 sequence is CASSLYGGPNTEAFF. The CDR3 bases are TGTGCCAGCAGTTTATACGGGGGGCCGAACACTGAAGCTTTCTTT.

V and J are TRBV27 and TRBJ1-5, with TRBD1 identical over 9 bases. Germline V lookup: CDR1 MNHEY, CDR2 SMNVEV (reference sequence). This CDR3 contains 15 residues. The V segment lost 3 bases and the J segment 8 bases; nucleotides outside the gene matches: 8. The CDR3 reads CASSLGQGGLEPQHF. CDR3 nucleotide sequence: TGTGCCAGCAGTTTGGGACAGGGCGGTTTGGAGCCCCAGCATTTT.

CDR3 protein: CASSPGLQEGGELFF. CDR3 sequence (DNA): TGTGCCAGCAGCCCTGGACTTCAGGAGGGCGGGGAGCTGTTTTTT. This rearrangement joins TRBV7-2 to TRBJ2-2, with D possibly matching TRBD2 (6 bases). Trimming left V 5 bases short and J 7 bases short, with 17 bases between. The CDR3 consists of 15 residues. Germline values: CDR1 SGHTA, CDR2 FQGNSA.